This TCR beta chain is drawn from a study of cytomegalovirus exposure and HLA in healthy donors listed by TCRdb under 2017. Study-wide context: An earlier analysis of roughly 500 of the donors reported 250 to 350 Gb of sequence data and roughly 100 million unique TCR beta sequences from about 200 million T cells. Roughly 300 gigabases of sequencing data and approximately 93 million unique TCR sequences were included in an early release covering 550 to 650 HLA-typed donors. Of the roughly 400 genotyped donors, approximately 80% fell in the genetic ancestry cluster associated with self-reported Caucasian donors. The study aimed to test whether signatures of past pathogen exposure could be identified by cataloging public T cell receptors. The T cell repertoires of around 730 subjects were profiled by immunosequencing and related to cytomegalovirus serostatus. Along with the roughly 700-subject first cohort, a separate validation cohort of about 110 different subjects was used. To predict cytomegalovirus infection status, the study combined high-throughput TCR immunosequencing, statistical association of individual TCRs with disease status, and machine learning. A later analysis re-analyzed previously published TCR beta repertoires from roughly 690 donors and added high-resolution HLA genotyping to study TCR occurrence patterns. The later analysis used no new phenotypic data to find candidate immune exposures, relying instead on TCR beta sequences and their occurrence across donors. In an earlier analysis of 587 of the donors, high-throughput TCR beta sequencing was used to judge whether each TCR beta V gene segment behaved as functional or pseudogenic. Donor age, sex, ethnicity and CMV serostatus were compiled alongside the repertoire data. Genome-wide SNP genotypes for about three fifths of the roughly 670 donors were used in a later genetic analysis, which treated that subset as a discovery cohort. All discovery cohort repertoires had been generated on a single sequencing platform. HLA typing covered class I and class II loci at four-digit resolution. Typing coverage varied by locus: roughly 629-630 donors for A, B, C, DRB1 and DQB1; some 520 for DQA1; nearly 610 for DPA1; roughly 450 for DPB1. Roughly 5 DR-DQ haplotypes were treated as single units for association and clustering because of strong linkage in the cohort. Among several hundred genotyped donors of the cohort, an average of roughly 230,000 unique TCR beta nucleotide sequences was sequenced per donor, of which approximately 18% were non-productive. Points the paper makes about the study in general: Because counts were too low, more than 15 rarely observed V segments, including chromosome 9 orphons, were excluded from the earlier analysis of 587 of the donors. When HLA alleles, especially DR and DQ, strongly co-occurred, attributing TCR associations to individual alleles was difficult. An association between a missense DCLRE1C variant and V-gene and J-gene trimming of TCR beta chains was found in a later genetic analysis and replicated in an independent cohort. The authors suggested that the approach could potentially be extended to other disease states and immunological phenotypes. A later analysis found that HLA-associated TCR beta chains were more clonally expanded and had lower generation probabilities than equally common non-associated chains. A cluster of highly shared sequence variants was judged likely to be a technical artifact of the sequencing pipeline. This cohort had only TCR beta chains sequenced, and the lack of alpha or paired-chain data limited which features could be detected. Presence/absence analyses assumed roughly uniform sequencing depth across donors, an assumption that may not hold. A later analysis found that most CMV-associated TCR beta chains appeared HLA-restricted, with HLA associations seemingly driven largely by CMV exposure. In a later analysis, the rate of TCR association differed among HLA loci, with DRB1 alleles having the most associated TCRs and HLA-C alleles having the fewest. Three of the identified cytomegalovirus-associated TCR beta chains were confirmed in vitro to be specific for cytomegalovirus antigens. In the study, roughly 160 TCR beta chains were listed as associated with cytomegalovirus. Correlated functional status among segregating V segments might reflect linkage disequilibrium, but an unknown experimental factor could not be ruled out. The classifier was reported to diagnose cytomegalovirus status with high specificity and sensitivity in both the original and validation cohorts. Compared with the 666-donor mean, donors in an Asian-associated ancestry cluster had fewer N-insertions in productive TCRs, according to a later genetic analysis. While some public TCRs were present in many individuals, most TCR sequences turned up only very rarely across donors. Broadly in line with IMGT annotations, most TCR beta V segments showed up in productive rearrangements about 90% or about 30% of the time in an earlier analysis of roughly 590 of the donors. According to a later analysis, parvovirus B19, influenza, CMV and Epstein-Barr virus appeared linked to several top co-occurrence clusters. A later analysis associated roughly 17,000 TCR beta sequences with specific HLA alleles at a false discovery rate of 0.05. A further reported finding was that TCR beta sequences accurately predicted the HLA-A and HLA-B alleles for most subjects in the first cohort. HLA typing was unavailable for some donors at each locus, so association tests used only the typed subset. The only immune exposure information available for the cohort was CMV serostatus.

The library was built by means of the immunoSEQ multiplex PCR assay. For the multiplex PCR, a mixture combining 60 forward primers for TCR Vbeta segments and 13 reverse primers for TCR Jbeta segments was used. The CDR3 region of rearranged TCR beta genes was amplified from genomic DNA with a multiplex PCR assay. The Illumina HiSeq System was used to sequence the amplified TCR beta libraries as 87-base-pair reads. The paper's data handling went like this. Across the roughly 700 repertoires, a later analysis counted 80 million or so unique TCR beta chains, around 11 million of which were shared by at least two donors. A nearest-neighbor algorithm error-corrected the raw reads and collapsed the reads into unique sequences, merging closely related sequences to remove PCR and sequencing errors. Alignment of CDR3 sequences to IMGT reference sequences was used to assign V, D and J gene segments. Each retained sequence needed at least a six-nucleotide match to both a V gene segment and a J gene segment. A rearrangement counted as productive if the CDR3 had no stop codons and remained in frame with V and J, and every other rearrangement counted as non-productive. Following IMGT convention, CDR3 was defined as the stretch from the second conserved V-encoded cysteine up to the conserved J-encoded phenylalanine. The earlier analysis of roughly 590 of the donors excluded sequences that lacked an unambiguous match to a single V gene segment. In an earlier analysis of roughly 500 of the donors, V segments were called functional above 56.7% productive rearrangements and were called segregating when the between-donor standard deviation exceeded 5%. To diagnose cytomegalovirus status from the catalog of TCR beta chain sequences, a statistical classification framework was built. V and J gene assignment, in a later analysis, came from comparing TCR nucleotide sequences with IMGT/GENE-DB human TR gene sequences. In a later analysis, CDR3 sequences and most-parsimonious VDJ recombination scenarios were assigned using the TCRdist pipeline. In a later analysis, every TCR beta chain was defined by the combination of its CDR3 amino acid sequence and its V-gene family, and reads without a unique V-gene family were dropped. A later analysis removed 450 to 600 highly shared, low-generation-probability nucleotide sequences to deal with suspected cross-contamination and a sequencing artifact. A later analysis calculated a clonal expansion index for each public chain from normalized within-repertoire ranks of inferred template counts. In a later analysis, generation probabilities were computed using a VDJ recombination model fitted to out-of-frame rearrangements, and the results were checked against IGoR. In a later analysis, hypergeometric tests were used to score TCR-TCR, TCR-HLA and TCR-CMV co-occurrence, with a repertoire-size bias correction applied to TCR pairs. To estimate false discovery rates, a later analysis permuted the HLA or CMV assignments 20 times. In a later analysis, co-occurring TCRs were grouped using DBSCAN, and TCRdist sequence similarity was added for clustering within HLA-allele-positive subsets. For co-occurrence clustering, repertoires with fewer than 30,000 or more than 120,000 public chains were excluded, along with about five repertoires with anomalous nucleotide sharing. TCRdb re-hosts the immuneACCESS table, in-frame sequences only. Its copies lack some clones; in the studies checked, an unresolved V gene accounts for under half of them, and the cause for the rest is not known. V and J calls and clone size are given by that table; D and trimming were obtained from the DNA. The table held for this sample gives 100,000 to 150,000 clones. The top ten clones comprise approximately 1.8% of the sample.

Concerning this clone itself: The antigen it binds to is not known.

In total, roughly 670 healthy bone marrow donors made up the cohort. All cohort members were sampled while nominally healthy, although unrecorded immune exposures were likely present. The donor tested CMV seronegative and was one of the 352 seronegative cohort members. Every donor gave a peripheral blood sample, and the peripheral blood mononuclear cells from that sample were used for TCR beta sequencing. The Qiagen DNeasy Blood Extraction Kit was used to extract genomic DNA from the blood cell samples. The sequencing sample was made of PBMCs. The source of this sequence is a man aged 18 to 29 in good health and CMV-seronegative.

Here the CDR3 is given as CASSFLPDEQYF. The nucleotide sequence is TGTGCCAGCAGCTTTCTACCGGACGAGCAGTACTTC. The chain employs TRBV7-2 and TRBJ2-7, with the D gene too uncertain to name. Based on the germline V gene, the CDR1 and CDR2 sequences are SGHTA and FQGNSA. The CDR3 runs 12 residues from the cysteine to the phenylalanine. Only CDR3 DNA is held: 36 bases, read in frame from base 1. The junction carries 8 bases between V and J, which are trimmed by 3 bases and 5 bases respectively.